This TCR beta chain was sequenced for a study of ipilimumab plus nivolumab after autologous stem cell transplantation. Starting 14 to 28 days after autologous transplant, ipilimumab 1 mg/kg was given. Germline-derived CDR1 and CDR2 are SGHTA and FQGTGA. V lost 1 base to trimming and J lost 5 bases, with 8 bases between them. CDR3 size: 13 residues. This clone was found a few times. Here immunoSEQ multiplex PCR was the method, and the copy in TCRdb shows in-frame clones only, minus some. There are tens of thousands of clones in the sample; 70% to 90% occur only once, and nearly 0.9% lies in the top ten.

This chain joins TRBV7-3 and TRBJ1-1; weak D call: TRBD1 (6 bases). This clonotype was sampled from a male donor with multiple myeloma. The source was PBMCs, collected in a trial of ipilimumab plus nivolumab as post-transplant consolidation. The CDR3 protein is CASSLNRDTEAFF. In DNA form, the CDR3 reads TGTGCCAGCAGCTTAAACAGGGATACTGAAGCTTTCTTT.